Each of the 24 T cell receptor beta chains below was sequenced from the same sample in a study of cytomegalovirus exposure and HLA in healthy donors. This PCR relied on a set of 60 Vbeta primers and 13 Jbeta primers. Clones were read by immunoSEQ multiplex PCR, and TCRdb kept only the in-frame ones, dropping some. The data show about 140,000 clones, approximately 79% seen once. Sequenced sample: PBMCs. The receptors originated from a man aged 18 to 30 in good health and CMV-seronegative.

This clone was counted a single time. The V call is TRBV7-6, the J call TRBJ2-5; 8 positions match TRBD2. The CDR3 runs to 13 residues. From germline, CDR1 is SGHVS and CDR2 FNYEAQ. Trimming at V came to 7 bases and at J to 3 bases, leaving 4 bases not matched to a gene. The CDR3 region has the DNA TGTGCCAGCAATCCAGCGGGGGAAGAGACCCAGTACTTC. Encoded protein: CASNPAGEETQYF. Full variable domain (rest looked up from reference TRBV7-6 and TRBJ2-5): GAGVSQSPRYKVTKRGQDVALRCDPISGHVSLYWYRQALGQGPEFLTYFNYEAQQDKSGLPNDRFSAERPEGSISTLTIQRTEQRDSAMYRCASNPAGEETQYFGPGTRLLVL.

This chain joins TRBV30 and TRBJ1-5; no reliable D call. The length of the CDR3 is 13 residues. Germline V gene lookup returns CDR1 GTSNPN and CDR2 SVGIG (reference sequence). V was clipped by 1 base and J by 5 bases, with 9 bases between them. CDR3: CAWSAGFYQPQHF. DNA of the CDR3: TGTGCCTGGAGTGCGGGATTCTATCAGCCCCAGCATTTT.

The V and J genes are TRBV5-5 and TRBJ1-6; TRBD1 agrees at 12 bases. The CDR3 spans 18 residues. The germline V gene has CDR1 SGHKS and CDR2 YYEKEE (reference sequence). V lost 0 bases to trimming and J lost 4 bases; unmatched junction nucleotides: 5. The CDR3: CASSLAWDRGLYNSPLHF. The CDR3 DNA reads TGTGCCAGCAGCTTGGCCTGGGACAGGGGGCTTTATAATTCACCCCTCCACTTT.

This clone appeared a single time. The rearrangement links TRBV30 to TRBJ1-2, with D tentatively TRBD1 (6 bases). This CDR3 is 12 amino acids long. In germline, CDR1 is GTSNPN, CDR2 SVGIG (reference sequence). As DNA, the CDR3 is TGTGGTAAGGGGGGGGGCCCGGGTGGCTACACCTTC. It is translated as CGKGGGPGGYTF.

This clone was seen only once. V and J are TRBV6-1 and TRBJ1-6; no clear D. Germline lookup yields CDR1 MNHNS and CDR2 SASEGT. This CDR3 is built from 15 residues. Between the trimmed V and J ends, which lost 6 bases and 3 bases, there was a span of 12 bases. The chain's CDR3 is CASSPVVLYNSPLHF. The CDR3 DNA reads TGTGCCAGCAGCCCAGTCGTTCTCTATAATTCACCCCTCCACTTT.

The CDR3 sequence: CASSQEGAGRYEQYF. The CDR3 DNA reads TGCGCCAGCAGCCAAGAAGGAGCAGGGCGCTACGAGCAGTACTTC. V and J are TRBV4-3 and TRBJ2-5; maybe TRBD1 (5 bases). The J call is doubtful: the DNA matches TRBJ2-7 better. CDR1 is LGHNA and CDR2 is YSLEER in the germline V gene. The CDR3 consists of 15 residues.

The rearrangement joins TRBV27 to TRBJ2-7, with a possible D match to TRBD2 (5 bases). V was cut by 3 bases and J by 3 bases, with 12 bases left in between. Germline lookup yields CDR1 MNHEY and CDR2 SMNVEV (reference sequence). The CDR3 consists of 14 residues. The CDR3 spells CASSFSSGYYEQYF. The CDR3 DNA reads TGTGCCAGCAGTTTCTCCTCGGGGTACTACGAGCAGTACTTC.

The V and J genes are TRBV7-9 and TRBJ1-1, with D possibly TRBD1 on 6 matching bases. The V gene's germline CDR1 is SEHNR and CDR2 FQNEAQ (reference sequence). The CDR3 runs 13 residues. V lost 5 bases and J lost 1, with 8 bases in between. In nucleotides, the CDR3 is TGTGCCAGCAGCCGGGGACAGAACACTGAAGCTTTCTTT. Protein sequence: CASSRGQNTEAFF.

V is TRBV5-1 and J is TRBJ2-7, with TRBD2 as a possible D gene (5 bases). Trimming removed 4 bases from V and 0 bases from J, with 14 bases in between. This CDR3 has 15 residues. CDR1 is SGHRS and CDR2 is YFSETQ in the germline V gene. CDR3 in amino acids: CASSPIRGSSYEQYF. CDR3 in DNA: TGCGCCAGCAGCCCCATCCGAGGGAGCTCCTACGAGCAGTACTTC.

The gene calls are TRBV27 and TRBJ1-5; 9 nucleotides line up with TRBD1. Germline loops: CDR1 MNHEY, CDR2 SMNVEV (reference sequence). The V and J ends lost 4 bases and 4 bases, in that order; junction bases with no gene match: 11. The CDR3 runs 17 residues. CDR3 in amino acids: CASSSYRDRATNQPQHF. DNA for the CDR3: TGTGCCAGCAGTTCGTACCGGGACAGGGCCACGAATCAGCCCCAGCATTTT.

V is TRBV29-1 and J is TRBJ2-7; D possibly corresponds to TRBD1 (5 bases). The CDR3 extends over 13 amino acids. V lost 6 bases and J lost 1, with 13 bases in between. Germline V gene data show CDR1 as SQVTM and CDR2 as ANQGSEA. The CDR3 DNA reads as TGCAGCGTGGAAACGACAGAATCCTACGAGCAGTACTTC. Protein sequence: CSVETTESYEQYF.

The chain uses TRBV7-2 and TRBJ2-7, with a possible D match to TRBD1 (5 bases). V shed 1 base and J shed 2 bases, with 12 bases lying between them. There are 15 residues in the CDR3. Germline loops: CDR1 SGHTA, CDR2 FQGNSA. CDR3 protein: CASSLEGVRTYEQYF. In DNA, the CDR3 is TGTGCCAGCAGCTTAGAAGGGGTTCGGACCTACGAGCAGTACTTC.

V is TRBV7-2 and J is TRBJ2-5; 10 bases are a match to TRBD2. There are 15 residues in the CDR3. Per the germline V gene, CDR1 is SGHTA and CDR2 is FQGNSA. The ends lost 4 bases at V and 5 bases at J; junction bases unmatched: 7. As DNA, the CDR3 is TGTGCCAGCAGCTATCAGCGGGGGGGCGGGGAGACCCAGTACTTC. It encodes CASSYQRGGGETQYF.

The J gene is TRBJ2-1, the V gene TRBV9; the D is unclear. V lost 0 bases and J 7 bases, leaving 8 bases between the germline ends. Germline V gene data show CDR1 as SGDLS and CDR2 as YYNGEE. The length of the CDR3 is 13 residues. The CDR3 region is CASSVEQVNEQFF. For the CDR3, the DNA is TGTGCCAGCAGCGTAGAGCAAGTGAATGAGCAGTTCTTC.

This clone was observed a few times. V and J are TRBV6-1 and TRBJ2-2, with no clear D. In germline, CDR1 is MNHNS, CDR2 SASEGT. V gave up 5 bases and J gave up 0 bases, with 7 bases separating them. The CDR3 is made up of 14 amino acids. The CDR3 here is CASSTEPNTGELFF. The CDR3 nucleotides read TGTGCCAGCAGTACGGAGCCGAACACCGGGGAGCTGTTTTTT.

The CDR3 here is CASSFLGSGGLGGYTF. The CDR3 nucleotides read TGTGCCAGCAGTTTTTTGGGATCGGGGGGCCTGGGTGGCTACACCTTC. The V gene is TRBV6-5, the J gene TRBJ1-2, with D tentatively TRBD1 (6 bases). CDR1 is MNHEY and CDR2 is SVGAGI in the germline V gene. The CDR3 has 16 amino acids. The V end was cut by 4 bases, the J end by 7 bases, with 22 bases between.

In its sample, this clone was seen a few times. V and J are TRBV10-3 and TRBJ1-1; weak D call: TRBD1 (5 bases). The germline V gene encodes CDR1 ENHRY and CDR2 SYGVKD. The CDR3 is 14 amino acids. The V end was cut by 7 bases, the J end by 0 bases, with 12 bases between. The CDR3 DNA is TGTGCCATCAAAAGGACGGACATGAACACTGAAGCTTTCTTT. Translated: CAIKRTDMNTEAFF.

The chain carries TRBV6-8 and TRBJ1-2, with TRBD1 matching 9 bases. The V and J ends lost 7 bases and 8 bases, in that order; junction bases with no gene match: 20. The CDR3 sequence is 17 residues long. Germline CDR1 MNHGY, CDR2 SAAAGT. CDR3 protein: CASTYTPGTGLGEGYTF. CDR3 bases: TGTGCCAGCACCTATACCCCCGGGACAGGGTTAGGGGAGGGCTACACCTTC.

The rearrangement uses TRBV25-1 and TRBJ2-1; D might be TRBD2 (7 bases). Germline-derived CDR1 and CDR2 are MGHDK and SYGVNS. Trimming cost V 7 bases and J 9 bases, with 19 bases left between them. The CDR3 contains 14 residues. The CDR3 here is CASNHRGASGEQFF. The CDR3, as DNA: TGTGCCAGCAATCACCGGGGGGCAAGTGGTGAGCAGTTCTTC.

This chain joins TRBV6-5 and TRBJ2-7; 8 bases fit TRBD1. The ends lost 2 bases at V and 5 bases at J; junction bases unmatched: 11. This CDR3 comprises 16 residues. Per the germline V gene, CDR1 is MNHEY and CDR2 is SVGAGI. CDR3 nucleotides: TGTGCCAGCAGTTACCGGGGGACAGGCGATTTCGACGAGCAGTACTTC. It yields the protein CASSYRGTGDFDEQYF.

The chain recombines TRBV30 with TRBJ2-1; perhaps TRBD2 as D (7 bases). V gave up 1 base and J gave up 6 bases, with 13 bases separating them. Germline V gives CDR1 GTSNPN, CDR2 SVGIG (reference sequence). The CDR3 is 14 amino acids. Here the CDR3 DNA reads TGTGCCTGGAGTGCAAGGGGGGGGGCCAATGAGCAGTTCTTC. Protein sequence: CAWSARGGANEQFF.

The chain couples TRBV4-2 to TRBJ1-4, with TRBD1 identical over 10 bases. From germline, CDR1 is LGHNA and CDR2 YNFKEQ. Germline trimming cut 4 bases from V and 6 bases from J; bases unmatched to any gene: 5. The CDR3 is made up of 15 amino acids. The CDR3 bases are TGTGCCAGCAGCCGCCTTGGGACAGGGGATGAAAAACTGTTTTTT. Translated: CASSRLGTGDEKLFF.

The rearrangement joins TRBV2 to TRBJ2-1; D gene unclear. The V and J ends lost 3 bases and 10 bases respectively, with 19 bases between them. This CDR3 has 15 residues. Germline-derived CDR1 and CDR2 are SNHLY and FYNNEI. This chain's CDR3 is CASSEGQSYYMEQFF. CDR3 coding DNA: TGTGCCAGCAGTGAGGGCCAATCGTATTATATGGAGCAGTTCTTC.

V usage is TRBV5-6 and J usage is TRBJ2-5; the match to TRBD1 covers 7 bases. Germline values: CDR1 SGHDT, CDR2 YYEEEE. The CDR3 loop spans 15 amino acids. J lost 5 bases, V lost 4 bases, and 11 bases had no gene match. The CDR3 region has the DNA TGTGCCAGCAGCCAATCCCGCACAGGGGTCGAGACCCAGTACTTC. It encodes CASSQSRTGVETQYF. The full variable domain, rest sourced from reference TRBV5-6 and TRBJ2-5, is DAGVTQSPTHLIKTRGQQVTLRCSPKSGHDTVSWYQQALGQGPQFIFQYYEEEERQRGNFPDRFSGHQFPNYSSELNVNALLLGDSALYLCASSQSRTGVETQYFGPGTRLLVL.